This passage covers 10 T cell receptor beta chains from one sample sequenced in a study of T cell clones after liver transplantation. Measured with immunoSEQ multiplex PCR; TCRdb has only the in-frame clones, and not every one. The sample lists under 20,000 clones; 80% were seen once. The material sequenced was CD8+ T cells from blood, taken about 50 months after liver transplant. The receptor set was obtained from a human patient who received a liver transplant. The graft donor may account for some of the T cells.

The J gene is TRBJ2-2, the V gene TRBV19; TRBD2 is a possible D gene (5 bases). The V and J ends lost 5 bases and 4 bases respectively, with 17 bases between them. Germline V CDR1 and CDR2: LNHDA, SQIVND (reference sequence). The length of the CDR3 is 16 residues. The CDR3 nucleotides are TGTGCCAGTAGTCCGCGCGAGGGAGAGGGCACCGGGGAGCTGTTTTTT. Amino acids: CASSPREGEGTGELFF. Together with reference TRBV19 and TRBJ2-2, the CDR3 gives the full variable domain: DGGITQSPKYLFRKEGQNVTLSCEQNLNHDAMYWYRQDPGQGLRLIYYSQIVNDFQKGDIAEGYSVSREKKESFPLTVTSAQKNPTAFYLCASSPREGEGTGELFFGEGSRLTVL.

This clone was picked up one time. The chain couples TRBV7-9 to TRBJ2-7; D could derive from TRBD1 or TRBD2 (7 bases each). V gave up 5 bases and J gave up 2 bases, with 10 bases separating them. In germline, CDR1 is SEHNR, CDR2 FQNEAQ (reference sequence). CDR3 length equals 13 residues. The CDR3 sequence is CASSPGGAYEQYF. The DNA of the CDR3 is TGTGCCAGCAGCCCAGGGGGGGCCTACGAGCAGTACTTC.

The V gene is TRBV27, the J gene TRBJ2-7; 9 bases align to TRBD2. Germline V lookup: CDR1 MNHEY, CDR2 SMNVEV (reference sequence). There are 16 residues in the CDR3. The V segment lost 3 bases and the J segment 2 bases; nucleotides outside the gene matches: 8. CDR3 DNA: TGTGCCAGCAGTTTGTTCGGAGCGGGAGGACCCTACGAGCAGTACTTC. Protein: CASSLFGAGGPYEQYF.

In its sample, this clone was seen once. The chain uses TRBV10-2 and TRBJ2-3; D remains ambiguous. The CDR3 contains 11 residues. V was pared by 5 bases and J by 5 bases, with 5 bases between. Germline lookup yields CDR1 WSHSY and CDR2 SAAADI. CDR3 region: CASSWGDTQYF. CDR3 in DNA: TGCGCCAGCAGTTGGGGAGATACGCAGTATTTT.

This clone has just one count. Here the CDR3 reads CASNFMGANEQFF. CDR3 bases: TGTGCCAGCAACTTTATGGGGGCCAATGAGCAGTTCTTC. The chain has TRBV27 and TRBJ2-1; D might be TRBD1 (6 bases). Germline values: CDR1 MNHEY, CDR2 SMNVEV (reference sequence). The CDR3 totals 13 residues. Trimming took 7 bases from V and 6 from J, leaving 13 bases between them.

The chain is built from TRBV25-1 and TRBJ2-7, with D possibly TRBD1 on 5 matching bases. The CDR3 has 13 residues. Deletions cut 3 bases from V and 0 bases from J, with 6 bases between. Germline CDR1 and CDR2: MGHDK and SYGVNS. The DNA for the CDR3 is TGTGCCAGCAGTGAGGGGCACTCCTACGAGCAGTACTTC. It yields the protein CASSEGHSYEQYF.

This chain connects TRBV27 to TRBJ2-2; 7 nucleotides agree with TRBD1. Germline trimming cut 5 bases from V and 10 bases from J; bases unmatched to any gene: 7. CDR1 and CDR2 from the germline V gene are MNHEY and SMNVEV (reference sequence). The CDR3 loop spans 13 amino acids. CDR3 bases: TGTGCCAGCAGTCACCGACAGGGTGAGGAGCTGTTTTTT. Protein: CASSHRQGEELFF.

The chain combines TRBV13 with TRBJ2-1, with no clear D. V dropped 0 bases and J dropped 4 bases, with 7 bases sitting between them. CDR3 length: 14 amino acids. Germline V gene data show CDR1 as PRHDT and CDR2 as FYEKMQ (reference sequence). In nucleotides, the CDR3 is TGTGCCAGCAGCTTAGGCCGAGTTTACAATGAGCAGTTCTTC. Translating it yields CASSLGRVYNEQFF.

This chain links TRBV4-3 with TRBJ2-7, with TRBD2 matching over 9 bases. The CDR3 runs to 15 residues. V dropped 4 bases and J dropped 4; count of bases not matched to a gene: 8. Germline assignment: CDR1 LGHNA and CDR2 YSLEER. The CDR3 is CASSPRAGGPYEQYF. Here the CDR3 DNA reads TGCGCCAGCAGCCCCCGGGCGGGAGGGCCTTACGAGCAGTACTTC.

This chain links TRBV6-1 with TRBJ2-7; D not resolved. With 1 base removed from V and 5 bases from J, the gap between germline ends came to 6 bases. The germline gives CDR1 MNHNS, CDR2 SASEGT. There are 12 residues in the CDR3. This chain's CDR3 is CASSEETHEQYF. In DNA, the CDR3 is TGTGCCAGCAGTGAAGAAACCCACGAGCAGTACTTC.